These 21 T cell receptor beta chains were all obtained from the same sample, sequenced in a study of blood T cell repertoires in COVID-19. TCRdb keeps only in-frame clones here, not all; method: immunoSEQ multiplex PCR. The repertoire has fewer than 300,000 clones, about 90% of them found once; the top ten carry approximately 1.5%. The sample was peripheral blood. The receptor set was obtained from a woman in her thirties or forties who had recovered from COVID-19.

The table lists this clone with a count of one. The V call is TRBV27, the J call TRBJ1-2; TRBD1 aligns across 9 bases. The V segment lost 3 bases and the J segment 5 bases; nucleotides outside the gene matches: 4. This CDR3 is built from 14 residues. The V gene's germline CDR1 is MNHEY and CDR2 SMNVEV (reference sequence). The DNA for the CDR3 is TGTGCCAGCAGTTTGGCGGGACAGGGTTATGGCTACACCTTC. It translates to CASSLAGQGYGYTF.

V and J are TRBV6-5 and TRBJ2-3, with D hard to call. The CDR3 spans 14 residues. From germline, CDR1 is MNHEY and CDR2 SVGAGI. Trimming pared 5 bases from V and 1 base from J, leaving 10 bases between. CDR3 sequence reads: CASSPDWGTDTQYF. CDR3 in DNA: TGTGCCAGCAGTCCCGACTGGGGCACAGATACGCAGTATTTT.

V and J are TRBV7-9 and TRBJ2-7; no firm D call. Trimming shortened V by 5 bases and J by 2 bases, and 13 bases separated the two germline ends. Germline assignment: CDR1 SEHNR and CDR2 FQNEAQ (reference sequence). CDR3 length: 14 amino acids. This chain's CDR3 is CASSRYGGPYEQYF. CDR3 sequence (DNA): TGTGCCAGCAGCCGATACGGCGGCCCCTACGAGCAGTACTTC.

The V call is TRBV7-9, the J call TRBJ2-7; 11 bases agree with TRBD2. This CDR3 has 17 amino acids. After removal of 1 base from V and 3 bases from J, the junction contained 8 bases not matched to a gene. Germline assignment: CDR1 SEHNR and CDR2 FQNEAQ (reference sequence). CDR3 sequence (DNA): TGTGCCAGCAGCTTAGAACCACTAGCGGGGGATTTCTACGAGCAGTACTTC. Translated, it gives CASSLEPLAGDFYEQYF.

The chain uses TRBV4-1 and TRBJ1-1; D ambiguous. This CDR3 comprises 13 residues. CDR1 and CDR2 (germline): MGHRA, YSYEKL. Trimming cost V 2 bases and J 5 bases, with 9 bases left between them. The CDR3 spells CASSQRVQTEAFF. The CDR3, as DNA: TGCGCCAGCAGCCAACGGGTCCAGACTGAAGCTTTCTTT.

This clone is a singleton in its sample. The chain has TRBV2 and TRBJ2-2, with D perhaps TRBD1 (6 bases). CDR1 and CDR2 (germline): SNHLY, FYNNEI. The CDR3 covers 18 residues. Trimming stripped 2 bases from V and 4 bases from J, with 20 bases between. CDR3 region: CASSEYHMWGPSTGELFF. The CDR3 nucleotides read TGTGCCAGCAGTGAATACCATATGTGGGGGCCGAGCACCGGGGAGCTGTTTTTT.

The CDR3, as DNA: TGTGCCTGGAGTCTTGGGGCCAATCAGCCCCAGCATTTT. It codes for CAWSLGANQPQHF. V is TRBV30 and J is TRBJ1-5; D is perhaps TRBD1 (5 bases). Germline CDR1 and CDR2: GTSNPN and SVGIG (reference sequence). V was trimmed by 2 bases and J by 3 bases, leaving 8 bases between them. The CDR3 is 13 residues long. The full variable domain, its missing parts supplied by reference TRBV30 and TRBJ1-5, is SQTIHQWPATLVQPVGSPLSLECTVEGTSNPNLYWYRQAAGRGLQLLFYSVGIGQISSEVPQNLSASRPQDRQFILSSKKLLLSDSGFYLCAWSLGANQPQHFGDGTRLSIL.

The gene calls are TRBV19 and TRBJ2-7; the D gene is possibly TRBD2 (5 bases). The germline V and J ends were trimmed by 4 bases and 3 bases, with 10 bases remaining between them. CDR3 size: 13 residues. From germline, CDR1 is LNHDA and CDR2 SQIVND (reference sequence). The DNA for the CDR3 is TGTGCCAGTAGTAGATGGGAGAGCTACGAGCAGTACTTC. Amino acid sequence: CASSRWESYEQYF.

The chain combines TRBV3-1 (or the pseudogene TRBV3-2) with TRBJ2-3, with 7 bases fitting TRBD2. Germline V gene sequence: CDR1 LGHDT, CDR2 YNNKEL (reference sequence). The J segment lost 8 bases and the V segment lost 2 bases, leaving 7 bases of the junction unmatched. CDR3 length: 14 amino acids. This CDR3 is CASSQSGGRSTQYF. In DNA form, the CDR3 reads TGTGCCAGCAGCCAATCGGGGGGAAGGAGTACGCAGTATTTT.

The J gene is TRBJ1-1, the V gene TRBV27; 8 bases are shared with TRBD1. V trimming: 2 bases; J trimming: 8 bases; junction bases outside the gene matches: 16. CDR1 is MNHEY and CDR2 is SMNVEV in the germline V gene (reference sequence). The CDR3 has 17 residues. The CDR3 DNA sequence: TGTGCCAGCAGTTTACAGGGGCCAGGGGGCCGAAAGGGGGAAGCTTTCTTT. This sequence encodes CASSLQGPGGRKGEAFF.

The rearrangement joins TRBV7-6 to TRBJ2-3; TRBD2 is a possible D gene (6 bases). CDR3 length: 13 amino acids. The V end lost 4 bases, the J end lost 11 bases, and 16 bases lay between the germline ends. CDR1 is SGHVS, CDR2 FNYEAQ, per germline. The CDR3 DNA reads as TGTGCCAGCAGCTCCATAGCGGTACACGGGCAGTATTTT. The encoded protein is CASSSIAVHGQYF.

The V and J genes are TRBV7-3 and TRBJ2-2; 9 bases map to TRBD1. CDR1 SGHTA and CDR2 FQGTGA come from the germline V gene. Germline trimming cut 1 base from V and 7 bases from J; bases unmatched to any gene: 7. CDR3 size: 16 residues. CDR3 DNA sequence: TGTGCCAGCAGCTTAAAATTTACAGGGGGCAACGGGGAGCTGTTTTTT. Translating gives CASSLKFTGGNGELFF.

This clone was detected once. The DNA of the CDR3 is TGTGCCAGCAGTTTTTCTCGAGAGGGACAGGGGGCCGGGGAGCTGTTTTTT. Protein: CASSFSREGQGAGELFF. V gene TRBV27 combines with J gene TRBJ2-2; TRBD1 aligns across 11 bases. V shed 3 bases, J shed 6 bases, and the junction held 9 bases outside the gene matches. Germline V gene lookup returns CDR1 MNHEY and CDR2 SMNVEV (reference sequence). CDR3 length equals 17 residues.

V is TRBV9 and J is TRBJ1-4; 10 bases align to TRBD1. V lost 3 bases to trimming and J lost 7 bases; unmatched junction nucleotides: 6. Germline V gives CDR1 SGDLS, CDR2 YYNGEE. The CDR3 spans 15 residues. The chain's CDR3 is CASSADRGEGEKLFF. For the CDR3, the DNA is TGTGCCAGCAGCGCGGACAGGGGGGAAGGTGAAAAACTGTTTTTT.

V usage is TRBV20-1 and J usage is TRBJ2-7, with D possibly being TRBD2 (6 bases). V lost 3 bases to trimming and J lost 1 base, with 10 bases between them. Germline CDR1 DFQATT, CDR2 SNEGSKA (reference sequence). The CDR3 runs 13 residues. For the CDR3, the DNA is TGCAGTGCTAGTTCCGGGGGATCCTACGAGCAGTACTTC. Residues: CSASSGGSYEQYF.

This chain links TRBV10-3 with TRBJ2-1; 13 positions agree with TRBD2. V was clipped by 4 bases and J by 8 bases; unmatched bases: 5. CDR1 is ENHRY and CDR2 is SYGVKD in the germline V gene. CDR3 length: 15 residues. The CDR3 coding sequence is TGTGCCATCAGTGTCCCCGGACTAGCGGGGGATGAGCAGTTCTTC. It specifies CAISVPGLAGDEQFF.

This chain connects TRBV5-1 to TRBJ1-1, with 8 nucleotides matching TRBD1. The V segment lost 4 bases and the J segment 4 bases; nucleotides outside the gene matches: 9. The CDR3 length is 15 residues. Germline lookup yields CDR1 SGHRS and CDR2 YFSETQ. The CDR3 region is CASSAPGQAFTEAFF. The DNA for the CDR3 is TGCGCCAGCAGCGCTCCGGGACAGGCTTTCACTGAAGCTTTCTTT.

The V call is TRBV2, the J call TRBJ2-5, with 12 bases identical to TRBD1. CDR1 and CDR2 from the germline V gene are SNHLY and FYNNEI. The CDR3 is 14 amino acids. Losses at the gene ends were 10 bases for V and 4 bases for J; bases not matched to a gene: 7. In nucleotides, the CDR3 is TGTGCCATGGGGGACAGGGGGCGGTCAGAGACCCAGTACTTC. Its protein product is CAMGDRGRSETQYF.

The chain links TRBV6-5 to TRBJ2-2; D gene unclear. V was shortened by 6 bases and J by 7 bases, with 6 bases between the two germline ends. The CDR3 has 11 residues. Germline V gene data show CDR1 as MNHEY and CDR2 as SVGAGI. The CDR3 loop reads CASREYGELFF. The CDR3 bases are TGTGCCAGCAGAGAGTACGGGGAGCTGTTTTTT.

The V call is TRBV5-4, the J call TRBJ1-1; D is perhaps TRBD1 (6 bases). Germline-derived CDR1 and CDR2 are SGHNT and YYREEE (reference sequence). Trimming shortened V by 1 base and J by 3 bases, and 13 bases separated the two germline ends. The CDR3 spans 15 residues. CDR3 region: CASSLLRSGDTEAFF. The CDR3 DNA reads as TGTGCCAGCAGCTTGTTACGATCAGGGGACACTGAAGCTTTCTTT. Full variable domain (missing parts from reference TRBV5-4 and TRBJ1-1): ETGVTQSPTHLIKTRGQQVTLRCSSQSGHNTVSWYQQALGQGPQFIFQYYREEENGRGNFPPRFSGLQFPNYSSELNVNALELDDSALYLCASSLLRSGDTEAFFGQGTRLTVV.

The CDR3, as DNA: TGTGCCGCTCCGGGATGGGGGAACACCGGGGAGCTGTTTTTT. This translates into CAAPGWGNTGELFF. The rearrangement links TRBV7-9 to TRBJ2-2, with a tentative D call TRBD2 (5 bases). The CDR3 has 14 amino acids. The V end lost 11 bases, the J end lost 1 base, and 14 bases lay between the germline ends. Germline V gives CDR1 SEHNR, CDR2 FQNEAQ (reference sequence).